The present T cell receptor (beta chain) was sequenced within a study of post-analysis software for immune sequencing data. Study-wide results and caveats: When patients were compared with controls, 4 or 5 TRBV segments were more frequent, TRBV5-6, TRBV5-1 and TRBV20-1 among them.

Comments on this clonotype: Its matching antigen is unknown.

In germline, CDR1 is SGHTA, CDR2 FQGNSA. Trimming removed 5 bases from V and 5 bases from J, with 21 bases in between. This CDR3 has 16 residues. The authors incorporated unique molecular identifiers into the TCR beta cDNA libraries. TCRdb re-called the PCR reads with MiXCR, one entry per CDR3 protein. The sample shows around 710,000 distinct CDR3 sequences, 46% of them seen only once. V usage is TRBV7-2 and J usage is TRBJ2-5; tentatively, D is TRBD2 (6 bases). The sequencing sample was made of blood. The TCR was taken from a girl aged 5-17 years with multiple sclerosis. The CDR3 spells CASSLRGLAAWETQYF. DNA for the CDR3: TGTGCCAGCAGCCTGAGGGGTTTAGCGGCTTGGGAGACCCAGTACTTC.